The 30 T cell receptor beta chains below come from one sample, sequenced in a study of T cells in women clearing cervical HPV infection. Profiled with immunoSEQ multiplex PCR; TCRdb holds only in-frame clones, not every one. This sample's table reports roughly 37,000 clones. Sequencing was carried out using blood buffy coat. These receptors came from a woman aged 18-70 years with a cervical HPV16 infection that either progressed to CIN3+ or cleared (not recorded which).

With respect to this clone: Read sequence stops 3 residues before the CDR3 end, and the germline J gene provides the missing end. J is TRBJ2-7 and V is TRBV5-1; D possibly corresponds to TRBD1 (6 bases). This CDR3 is 18 amino acids long. CDR1 and CDR2 from the germline V gene are SGHRS and YFSETQ. The germline V and J ends were trimmed by 0 bases and 5 bases, with 24 bases remaining between them. The CDR3 sequence is CASSLASPAGTILHEQYF. Partial CDR3 DNA: TGCGCCAGCAGCTTGGCTTCCCCGGCCGGGACAATTCTCCACGAG.

Turning to this clone: The read is 3 residues too short to cover the CDR3 end, so that end is filled in from the germline J gene. The V gene is TRBV7-8, the J gene TRBJ2-5; 10 bases are shared with TRBD2. The CDR3 totals 17 residues. J gave up 4 bases and V 2 bases, and 10 bases lay outside the gene matches. Germline V gene sequence: CDR1 SGHVS, CDR2 FQNEAQ. The CDR3 sequence: CASSLRASGSGGETQYF. CDR3 bases read: TGTGCCAGCAGCTTAAGGGCTAGCGGGAGCGGTGGAGAGACC.

Note on this clone: The read is 3 residues too short to cover the CDR3 end, so that end is filled in from the germline J gene. V and J are TRBV6-1 and TRBJ2-7; weak D call: TRBD1 (6 bases). This CDR3 comprises 14 residues. Germline loops: CDR1 MNHNS, CDR2 SASEGT. The V end was cut by 2 bases, the J end by 5 bases, with 13 bases between. CDR3 sequence reads: CASSEQGRENEQYF. The sequenced CDR3 bases are TGTGCCAGCAGTGAACAGGGGAGAGAAAACGAG.

About this clone itself: The CDR3 end is not reached by the read, which stops 3 residues before it; the germline J gene fills it in. This chain joins TRBV5-1 and TRBJ2-3, with 7 bases that match TRBD1. The CDR3 is 15 amino acids. Germline CDR1 reads SGHRS; CDR2 reads YFSETQ. CDR3: CASSHGTARGETQYF. The DNA read from the CDR3 is TGCGCCAGCAGCCACGGGACAGCGAGGGGAGAGACG. The full variable domain, its missing parts supplied by reference TRBV5-1 and TRBJ2-3, is KAGVTQTPRYLIKTRGQQVTLSCSPISGHRSVSWYQQTPGQGLQFLFEYFSETQRNKGNFPGRFSGRQFSNSRSEMNVSTLELGDSALYLCASSHGTARGETQYFGPGTRLTVL.

With respect to this clone: The CDR3 end falls 3 residues outside the read, so it is completed with the germline J gene. The chain couples TRBV2 to TRBJ1-6, with TRBD1 identical over 9 bases. V shed 7 bases, J shed 4 bases, and the junction held 5 bases outside the gene matches. CDR3 length: 15 residues. Germline CDR1 reads SNHLY; CDR2 reads FYNNEI. The sequenced part of the CDR3 DNA is TGTGCCAGCATCCGGGACAGGGCATATAATTCACCC. As protein: CASIRDRAYNSP. The entire CDR3 is CASIRDRAYNSPLHF.

In the case of this clone: The missing CDR3 end, 3 residues past where the read stops, is filled in from the germline J gene. The V call is TRBV19, the J call TRBJ2-7, with TRBD2 matching 13 bases. CDR1 and CDR2 from the germline V gene are LNHDA and SQIVND (reference sequence). V trimming: 5 bases; J trimming: 3 bases; junction bases outside the gene matches: 7. The CDR3 runs 16 residues. CDR3 DNA, as far as it was read: TGTGCCAGTAGTCCGGGGGGGACTAGCGGGGACTACGAG. Translating gives CASSPGGTSGDYE. The whole CDR3 protein reads CASSPGGTSGDYEQYF. The full variable domain, in which reference TRBV19 and TRBJ2-7 provide the parts outside the CDR3, is DGGITQSPKYLFRKEGQNVTLSCEQNLNHDAMYWYRQDPGQGLRLIYYSQIVNDFQKGDIAEGYSVSREKKESFPLTVTSAQKNPTAFYLCASSPGGTSGDYEQYFGPGTRLTVT.

Points on this clone: Read coverage stops 3 residues before the CDR3 terminus; the germline J gene supplies the remainder. Other DNA sequences in this sample translate to the same CDR3. This chain uses TRBV5-1 with TRBJ2-7, with 7 bases that match TRBD2. Germline V lookup: CDR1 SGHRS, CDR2 YFSETQ. CDR3 length equals 15 residues. V was pared by 4 bases and J by 2 bases, with 9 bases of the junction left unmatched. CDR3 DNA (partial): TGCGCCAGCAGCCTGGGACCCCGGGGGGCCTACGAG. As protein: CASSLGPRGAYE. From start to end, the CDR3 is CASSLGPRGAYEQYF.

With regard to this clone: The read terminates 3 residues before the CDR3 end, so the remaining end is supplied by the germline J gene. J is TRBJ1-1 and V is TRBV20-1; D not certain. This CDR3 contains 15 residues. Deletions cut 0 bases from V and 2 bases from J, with 13 bases between. CDR1 is DFQATT and CDR2 is SNEGSKA in the germline V gene (reference sequence). CDR3 DNA (partial): TGCAGTGCTAGAGACCGGACTGGGGATAACACTGAA. It codes for CSARDRTGDNTE. The CDR3 in its entirety is CSARDRTGDNTEAFF.

About this clone: Read sequence stops 3 residues before the CDR3 end, and the germline J gene provides the missing end. The chain recombines TRBV19 with TRBJ2-2; D possibly corresponds to TRBD1 (6 bases). V lost 7 bases, J lost 0 bases, and 15 bases lay in between. CDR1 is LNHDA, CDR2 SQIVND, per germline (reference sequence). This CDR3 has 16 amino acids. The sequenced CDR3 bases are TGTGCCAGTAACAGGGCAGGGCCGACGAACACCGGGGAG. Protein sequence: CASNRAGPTNTGE. The full-length CDR3 reads as CASNRAGPTNTGELFF.

Turning to this clone: The read falls 3 residues short of the CDR3 end, and the missing part is taken from the germline J gene. The chain has TRBV6-1 and TRBJ1-2; 11 bases agree with TRBD1. V lost 4 bases and J lost 4; bases outside the gene matches: 8. From germline, CDR1 is MNHNS and CDR2 SASEGT. CDR3 length: 16 amino acids. CDR3 sequence reads: CASSGDRTGGAYGYTF. CDR3 DNA (partial): TGTGCCAGCAGTGGAGACCGGACAGGGGGCGCCTATGGC.

With respect to this clone: The missing CDR3 end, 3 residues past where the read stops, is filled in from the germline J gene. The V call is TRBV2, the J call TRBJ2-3, with 8 bases matching TRBD2. The CDR3 consists of 16 residues. The germline V gene has CDR1 SNHLY and CDR2 FYNNEI. The ends lost 5 bases at V and 3 bases at J; junction bases unmatched: 10. The sequenced part of the CDR3 DNA is TGTGCCAGCAGTCGGGGGAGCGGGAGCGGGACAGATACG. Its protein product is CASSRGSGSGTDT. The complete CDR3 reads CASSRGSGSGTDTQYF.

As for this clone: The observed sequence ends 3 residues before the CDR3 terminus, with the missing tail filled in from the germline J gene. The V and J genes are TRBV10-1 and TRBJ2-1; 8 positions agree with TRBD1. The V segment lost 2 bases and the J segment 9 bases; nucleotides outside the gene matches: 12. This CDR3 spans 16 amino acids. CDR1 is WNHNN, CDR2 SYGVQD, per germline (reference sequence). Partial CDR3 DNA: TGCGCCAGCAGTGAGCCCGCGACAGGGGAGGTGGCTGAG. Translated: CASSEPATGEVAE. The whole CDR3 protein is CASSEPATGEVAEQFF.

Worth noting for this clone: The sequence runs out 3 residues before the end of the CDR3; the remainder is reconstructed from the germline J gene. This chain uses TRBV19 with TRBJ2-3; D perhaps matches TRBD1 (5 bases). CDR3 length equals 16 residues. CDR1 and CDR2 from the germline V gene are LNHDA and SQIVND (reference sequence). CDR3 DNA, as far as it was read: TGTGCCAGTAGAGAGCCGATCAGGGATGTGAAAGAGACG. Protein: CASREPIRDVKET. The whole CDR3 sequence is CASREPIRDVKETQYF.

With regard to this clone: Read coverage stops 3 residues before the CDR3 terminus; the germline J gene supplies the remainder. V and J are TRBV7-2 and TRBJ2-3, with unresolved D. Germline lookup yields CDR1 SGHTA and CDR2 FQGNSA. The CDR3 is made up of 16 amino acids. This CDR3 is CASSLAPGLGQETQYF. The sequenced CDR3 bases are TGTGCCAGCAGCTTAGCTCCCGGTTTGGGCCAAGAGACG.

In regard to this clone: Coverage ceases 3 residues before the CDR3 finishes, and the germline J gene fills in the end. V and J are TRBV5-1 and TRBJ2-6; TRBD1 might be the D (6 bases). The CDR3 spans 19 residues. CDR1 is SGHRS and CDR2 is YFSETQ in the germline V gene. The ends were cut back, 0 bases at V and 1 base at J, with 17 bases in the middle. Here the CDR3 reads CASSLGWTASGSGANVLTF. The DNA read from the CDR3 is TGCGCCAGCAGCTTGGGCTGGACAGCCTCCGGGTCTGGGGCCAACGTC.

Worth noting for this clone: The observed sequence ends 3 residues before the CDR3 terminus, with the missing tail filled in from the germline J gene. The chain recombines TRBV5-6 with TRBJ2-5; 7 positions agree with TRBD1. The V segment lost 7 bases and the J segment 5 bases; nucleotides outside the gene matches: 14. Germline V gives CDR1 SGHDT, CDR2 YYEEEE. This CDR3 spans 15 amino acids. The DNA read from the CDR3 is TGTGCCAGCGTACGAACAGGGGTGCGAGTGGAGACC. Its translation is CASVRTGVRVET. The CDR3 reads in full as CASVRTGVRVETQYF. Combining the CDR3 with reference TRBV5-6 and TRBJ2-5 gives the whole variable domain DAGVTQSPTHLIKTRGQQVTLRCSPKSGHDTVSWYQQALGQGPQFIFQYYEEEERQRGNFPDRFSGHQFPNYSSELNVNALLLGDSALYLCASVRTGVRVETQYFGPGTRLLVL.

As to this clone: The read falls 3 residues short of the CDR3 end, and the missing part is taken from the germline J gene. The chain recombines TRBV14 with TRBJ1-4; D call uncertain. The germline V gene encodes CDR1 SGHDN and CDR2 FVKESK. CDR3 length: 13 amino acids. The germline V and J ends were trimmed by 5 bases and 8 bases, with 12 bases remaining between them. CDR3 DNA (partial): TGTGCCAGCAGCAGGTCCCCCACAGAAAAA. Translated, it gives CASSRSPTEK. The full-length CDR3 reads as CASSRSPTEKLFF.

Concerning this clone: The read finishes 3 residues shy of the CDR3 end, and the germline J gene is used to complete it. The chain couples TRBV29-1 to TRBJ2-4; 9 nucleotides line up with TRBD2. Germline V gene lookup returns CDR1 SQVTM and CDR2 ANQGSEA. The junction had 19 bases not matched to a gene; V was cut back by 0 bases and J by 1 base. The CDR3 runs to 21 residues. The part of the CDR3 DNA that was read is TGCAGCGTTGAAGAGGGTTCTAGCGGGACCCGATTGAGGGGGGCCAAAAACATT. Translating gives CSVEEGSSGTRLRGAKNI. The complete CDR3 reads CSVEEGSSGTRLRGAKNIQYF.

Turning to this clone: The CDR3 is cut off 3 residues early in the read; its end comes from the germline J gene. The chain has TRBV5-1 and TRBJ2-3; D possibly corresponds to TRBD1 (6 bases). Between the trimmed V and J ends, which lost 4 bases and 6 bases, there was a span of 9 bases. The V gene's germline CDR1 is SGHRS and CDR2 YFSETQ. The CDR3 is made up of 12 amino acids. CDR3: CASSRQEDTQYF. CDR3 bases read: TGCGCCAGCAGCCGACAGGAGGATACG.

Note on this clone: The DNA ends 3 residues before the CDR3 does, and the rest of the CDR3 is filled in from the germline J gene. The V gene is TRBV10-3, the J gene TRBJ1-2, with a tentative D call TRBD1 (5 bases). Trimming stripped 9 bases from V and 0 bases from J, with 17 bases between. Germline CDR1 and CDR2: ENHRY and SYGVKD. The CDR3 consists of 15 residues. The CDR3: CAILRGLGPNYGYTF. CDR3 DNA (partial): TGTGCCATTTTGCGGGGATTGGGACCTAACTATGGC.

For this clone: The read halts 3 residues ahead of the CDR3 end, with the missing end drawn from the germline J gene. The rearrangement uses TRBV20-1 and TRBJ1-2; the D gene is possibly TRBD1 (5 bases). The CDR3 runs to 12 residues. Germline V gene data show CDR1 as DFQATT and CDR2 as SNEGSKA (reference sequence). The DNA read from the CDR3 is TGCAGTGCTAACGTAGGGGTCGAGACC. Translated, it gives CSANVGVET. In full, the CDR3 is CSANVGVETYTF.

Notes on this clone: The read terminates 3 residues before the CDR3 end, so the remaining end is supplied by the germline J gene. The chain joins TRBV2 to TRBJ2-5; 8 bases fit TRBD2. There are 14 residues in the CDR3. Germline V gives CDR1 SNHLY, CDR2 FYNNEI. CDR3 sequence reads: CANGDGTSSDTQYF. The part of the CDR3 DNA that was read is TGTGCCAATGGGGATGGGACTAGTTCTGATACC. The variable domain in full, with the rest retrieved from reference TRBV2 and TRBJ2-5, is EPEVTQTPSHQVTQMGQEVILRCVPISNHLYFYWYRQILGQKVEFLVSFYNNEISEKSEIFDDQFSVERPDGSNFTLKIRSTKLEDSAMYFCANGDGTSSDTQYFGPGTRLLVL.

Comment on this clone: Read data end 3 residues before the CDR3 end; the end is taken from the germline J gene. The V call is TRBV19, the J call TRBJ2-7; 11 nucleotides line up with TRBD1. The germline V gene encodes CDR1 LNHDA and CDR2 SQIVND (reference sequence). This CDR3 is built from 15 residues. V shed 3 bases and J 4 bases; nucleotides not matched to a gene: 5. The CDR3 DNA, read in part, is TGTGCCAGTAGTATGAGGACAGGGGGCCAGTACGAG. Translation gives CASSMRTGGQYE. Given in full, the CDR3 is CASSMRTGGQYEQYF.

Details on this clone: The CDR3 end lies 3 residues beyond the end of the read and is filled in from the germline J gene. The chain combines TRBV11-2 with TRBJ2-2, with D possibly being TRBD1 (5 bases). CDR1 SGHAT and CDR2 FQNNGV come from the germline V gene. This CDR3 is 15 amino acids long. CDR3: CASSQVGRTNEKLFF. The DNA read from the CDR3 is TGTGCCAGCAGCCAAGTGGGGCGAACTAATGAAAAG.

A note on this clone: The read terminates 3 residues before the CDR3 end, so the remaining end is supplied by the germline J gene. The J gene is TRBJ2-1, the V gene TRBV2, with D possibly being TRBD2 (5 bases). The CDR3 loop spans 14 amino acids. V gave up 6 bases and J gave up 1 base, with 10 bases separating them. Germline V gene lookup returns CDR1 SNHLY and CDR2 FYNNEI. The chain's CDR3 is CASRDSSSYNEQFF. The DNA read from the CDR3 is TGTGCCAGCAGGGACTCTTCATCCTACAATGAG.

The CDR3: CASGGTGKHNTEAFF. CDR3 bases read: TGTGCCAGTGGCGGGACAGGGAAACATAACACTGAA. The chain recombines TRBV19 with TRBJ1-1; TRBD1 matches 9 bases. The CDR3 end is not reached by the read, which stops 3 residues before it; the germline J gene fills it in. The V and J ends lost 8 bases and 2 bases, in that order; junction bases with no gene match: 9. The length of the CDR3 is 15 residues. The germline V gene has CDR1 LNHDA and CDR2 SQIVND (reference sequence).

To note about this clone: Read data end 3 residues before the CDR3 end; the end is taken from the germline J gene. The V gene is TRBV20-1, the J gene TRBJ2-2; 7 bases are shared with TRBD2. The CDR3 is 14 amino acids. Germline lookup yields CDR1 DFQATT and CDR2 SNEGSKA (reference sequence). The CDR3 sequence is CSGRGGGNNSPLFF. CDR3 DNA, as far as it was read: TGCAGTGGTCGTGGGGGGGGAAATAATTCACCG.

On this clone itself: The CDR3 end lies 3 residues beyond the end of the read and is filled in from the germline J gene. The chain couples TRBV6-2 or TRBV6-3 to TRBJ2-5; tentatively, D is TRBD2 (6 bases). Trimming left V 5 bases short and J 2 bases short, with 12 bases between. The CDR3 has 14 amino acids. CDR1 is MNHEY, CDR2 SVGEGT, per germline. The CDR3 DNA, read in part, is TGTGCCAGCAGTCAAGGGACTCCACAAGAGACC. It specifies CASSQGTPQET. The entire CDR3 protein reads CASSQGTPQETQYF.

Concerning this clone itself: The CDR3 end falls 3 residues outside the read, so it is completed with the germline J gene. V usage is TRBV29-1 and J usage is TRBJ1-2; the match to TRBD1 covers 7 bases. With 3 bases clipped from V and 2 bases from J, the junction kept 6 bases outside the gene matches. Germline V gives CDR1 SQVTM, CDR2 ANQGSEA. The CDR3 is 14 residues long. CDR3 in amino acids: CSVDIGGANYGYTF. The sequenced part of the CDR3 DNA is TGCAGCGTTGATATAGGGGGCGCGAACTATGGC.

About this clone itself: With the read ending 3 residues before the CDR3 end, the germline J gene is used to fill in that end. The chain has TRBV2 and TRBJ2-7, with a possible D match to TRBD1 (6 bases). Germline CDR1 SNHLY, CDR2 FYNNEI. The V and J ends lost 2 bases and 1 base respectively, with 12 bases between them. This CDR3 spans 15 amino acids. The CDR3 DNA, read in part, is TGTGCCAGCAGTGAACGGACAGCTCATTCCTACGAG. It specifies CASSERTAHSYE. From start to end, the CDR3 is CASSERTAHSYEQYF.